These T cell receptor beta chains were read from a single sample in a study of blood T cell repertoires in COVID-19. Clones were sequenced by immunoSEQ multiplex PCR, and TCRdb holds only the in-frame ones, with some missing. The table lists some 270,000 clones, about 87% of them singletons. The sample consisted of PBMCs or T cells enriched from blood (not recorded which). The receptors were gathered from a woman aged 25 to 39 with acute COVID-19. Both conserved end residues are part of each CDR3. The D gene is left open where the match is weak.

TRBV29-1	TRBJ1-5	.	CSAGEEDQPQHF	TGCAGCGCTGGGGAGGAGGATCAGCCCCAGCATTTT
TRBV19	TRBJ1-1	.	CASSEFGSLASGMNTEAFF	TGTGCCAGTAGTGAGTTCGGGAGTTTAGCCTCCGGCATGAACACTGAAGCTTTCTTT
TRBV11-2	TRBJ2-1	TRBD2	CASSLVYGTKEQFF	TGTGCCAGCAGCTTAGTATACGGGACTAAAGAGCAGTTCTTC
TRBV4-3	TRBJ2-3	TRBD2	CASSQVSGATDTQYF	TGCGCCAGCAGCCAAGTTAGCGGGGCCACAGATACGCAGTATTTT
TRBV27	TRBJ1-6	.	CASSFSGRGGDSPLHF	TGTGCCAGCAGTTTCTCGGGTCGGGGAGGGGATTCACCCCTCCACTTT
TRBV3-1/TRBV3-2	TRBJ2-1	TRBD2	CASSQDIAGDYSYNEQFF	TGTGCCAGCAGCCAAGATATAGCGGGAGATTACTCCTACAATGAGCAGTTCTTC
TRBV6-5	TRBJ2-2	.	CASSRPPGELFF	TGTGCCAGCAGCCGTCCTCCCGGGGAGCTGTTTTTT
TRBV19	TRBJ2-3	.	CASSSSGMSTDTQYF	TGTGCCAGTAGTAGCTCGGGAATGAGCACAGATACGCAGTATTTT
TRBV5-5	TRBJ2-1	TRBD2	CASSVGTSGIYNEQFF	TGTGCCAGCAGCGTCGGGACTAGCGGGATTTACAATGAGCAGTTCTTC
TRBV3-1/TRBV3-2	TRBJ2-3	.	CASSQGQTSTDTQYF	TGTGCCAGCAGCCAAGGACAAACTAGCACAGATACGCAGTATTTT
TRBV11-2	TRBJ2-1	.	CASSLSNEQFF	TGTGCCAGCAGCTTGAGCAATGAGCAGTTCTTC
TRBV18	TRBJ2-3	.	CASSPEERSDTQYF	TGTGCCAGCTCACCAGAGGAGCGGTCAGATACGCAGTATTTT
TRBV9	TRBJ2-7	.	CASSVGDSIRTYEQYF	TGTGCCAGCAGCGTAGGGGACTCGATTCGGACTTACGAGCAGTACTTC
TRBV5-1	TRBJ2-2	TRBD2	CASSVTSGNFGELFF	TGCGCCAGCAGTGTAACTAGCGGGAACTTCGGGGAGCTGTTTTTT
TRBV6-1	TRBJ1-2	.	CASSDTGYGYTF	TGTGCCAGCAGTGACACAGGGTACGGCTACACCTTC
TRBV4-2	TRBJ2-7	TRBD2	CASSQSPTSDLAYEQYF	TGTGCCAGCAGCCAATCCCCTACTAGCGACCTCGCCTACGAGCAGTACTTC
TRBV28	TRBJ1-3	TRBD1	CASRLQGAEGNTIYF	TGTGCCAGCAGATTACAGGGGGCGGAAGGAAACACCATATATTTT
TRBV5-1	TRBJ1-4	.	CASSLVGLNEKLFF	TGCGCCAGCAGCTTGGTGGGGCTTAATGAAAAACTGTTTTTT